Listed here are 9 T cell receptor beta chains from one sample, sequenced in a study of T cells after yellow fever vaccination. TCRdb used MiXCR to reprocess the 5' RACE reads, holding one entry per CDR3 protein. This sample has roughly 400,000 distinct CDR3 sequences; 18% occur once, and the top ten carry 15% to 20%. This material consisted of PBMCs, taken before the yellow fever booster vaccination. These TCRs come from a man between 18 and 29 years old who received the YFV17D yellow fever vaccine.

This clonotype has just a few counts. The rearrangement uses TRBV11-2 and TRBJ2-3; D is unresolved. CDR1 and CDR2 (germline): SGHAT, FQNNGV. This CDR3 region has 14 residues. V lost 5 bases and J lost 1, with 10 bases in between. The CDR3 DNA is TGTGCCAGCAGCGCCAGTCTAGGCACAGATACGCAGTATTTT. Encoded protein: CASSASLGTDTQYF.

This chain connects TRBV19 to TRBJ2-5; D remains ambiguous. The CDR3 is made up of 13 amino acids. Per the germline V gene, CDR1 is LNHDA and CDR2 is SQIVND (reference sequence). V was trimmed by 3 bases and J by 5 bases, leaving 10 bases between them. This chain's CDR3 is CASSIWLKETQYF. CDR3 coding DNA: TGTGCCAGTAGTATTTGGCTCAAGGAGACCCAGTACTTC.

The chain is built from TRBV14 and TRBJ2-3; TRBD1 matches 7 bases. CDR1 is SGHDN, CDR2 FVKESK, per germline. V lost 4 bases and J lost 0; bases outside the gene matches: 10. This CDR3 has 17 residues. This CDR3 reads CASSPHRGRTSTDTQYF. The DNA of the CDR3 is TGTGCCAGCAGCCCCCACAGGGGCCGCACCAGCACAGATACGCAGTATTTT.

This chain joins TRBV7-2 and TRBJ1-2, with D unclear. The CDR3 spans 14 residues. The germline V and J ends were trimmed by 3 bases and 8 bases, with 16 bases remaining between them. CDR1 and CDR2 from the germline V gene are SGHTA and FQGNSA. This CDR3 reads CASSFPIRDGGYTF. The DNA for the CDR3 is TGTGCCAGCAGCTTCCCCATCCGGGATGGGGGCTACACCTTC.

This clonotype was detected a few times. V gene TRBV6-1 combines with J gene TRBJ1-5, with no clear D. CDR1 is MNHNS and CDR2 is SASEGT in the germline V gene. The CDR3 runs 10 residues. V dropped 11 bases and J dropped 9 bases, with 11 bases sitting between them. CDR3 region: CAVLAGPQHF. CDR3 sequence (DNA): TGTGCCGTCCTCGCGGGGCCCCAGCATTTT.

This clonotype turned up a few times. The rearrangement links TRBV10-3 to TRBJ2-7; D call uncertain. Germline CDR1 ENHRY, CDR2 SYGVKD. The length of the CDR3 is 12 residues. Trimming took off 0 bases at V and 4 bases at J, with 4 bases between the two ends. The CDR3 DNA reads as TGTGCCATCAGTGAGTCATATTACGAGCAGTACTTC. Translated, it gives CAISESYYEQYF.

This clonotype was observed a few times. In DNA form, the CDR3 reads TGCGCCAGCAGGGATCGCCCCCAGGCCGATACGCAGTATTTT. This gives the protein CASRDRPQADTQYF. The chain joins TRBV5-1 to TRBJ2-3, with unresolved D. The V end was cut by 5 bases, the J end by 6 bases, with 16 bases between. The CDR3 has 14 amino acids. Germline V gene sequence: CDR1 SGHRS, CDR2 YFSETQ.

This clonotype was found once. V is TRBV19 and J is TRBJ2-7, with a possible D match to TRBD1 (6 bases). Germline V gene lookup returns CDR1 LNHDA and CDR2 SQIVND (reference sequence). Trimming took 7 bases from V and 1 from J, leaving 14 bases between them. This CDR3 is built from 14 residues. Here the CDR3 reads CASKDSSFSYEQYF. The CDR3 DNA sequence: TGTGCCAGTAAGGACAGCAGTTTTTCCTACGAGCAGTACTTC.

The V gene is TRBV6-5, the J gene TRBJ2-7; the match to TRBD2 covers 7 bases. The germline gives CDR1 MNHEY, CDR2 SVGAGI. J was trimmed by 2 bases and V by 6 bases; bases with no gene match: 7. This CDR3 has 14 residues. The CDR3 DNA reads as TGTGCCAGCAGGCGTACAGCGGGGACCTACGAGCAGTACGTC. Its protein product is CASRRTAGTYEQYV.